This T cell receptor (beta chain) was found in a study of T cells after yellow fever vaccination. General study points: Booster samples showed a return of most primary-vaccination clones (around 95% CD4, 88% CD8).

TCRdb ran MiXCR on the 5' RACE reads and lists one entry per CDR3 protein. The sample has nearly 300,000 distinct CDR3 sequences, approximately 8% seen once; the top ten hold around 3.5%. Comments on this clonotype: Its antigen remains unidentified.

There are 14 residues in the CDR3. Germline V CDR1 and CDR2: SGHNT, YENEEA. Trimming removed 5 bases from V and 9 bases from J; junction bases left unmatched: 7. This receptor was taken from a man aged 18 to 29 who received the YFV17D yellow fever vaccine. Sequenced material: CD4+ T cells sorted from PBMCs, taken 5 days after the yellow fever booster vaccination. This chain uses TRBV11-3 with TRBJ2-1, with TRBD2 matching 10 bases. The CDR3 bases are TGTGCCAGCAGCCGAAGCGGGGGGGCCAGTGAGCAGTTCTTC. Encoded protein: CASSRSGGASEQFF.